This is a list of T cell receptor beta chains from one sample in a study of cytomegalovirus exposure and HLA in healthy donors. Method: immunoSEQ multiplex PCR; TCRdb's copy keeps in-frame clones and lacks some. The top ten clones hold 4% to 5% of a sample with 100,000 to 150,000 clones, roughly 68% of them seen once. The sequenced sample consisted of PBMCs. The receptors derive from a woman between 45 and 65 years old in good health and CMV-seropositive. Both conserved end residues are part of each CDR3. The order of the fields is clone size, CDR3 length, D gene, V gene, J gene, CDR3 DNA, CDR3 protein. D genes are given only for firm matches. The size of a clone is reported for some rows only, either as once, few or many, or as a class for expanded clones.

>-|14|-|TRBV12-5|TRBJ1-1
TGTGCTAGTGGTAGCGGGGCGCGAGGCACTGAAGCTTTCTTT
CASGSGARGTEAFF
>-|16|TRBD1|TRBV5-4|TRBJ1-6
TGTGCCAGCAGCGCCCGAACCGGGACAGACGGACCACCCCTCCACTTT
CASSARTGTDGPPLHF
>-|15|TRBD2|TRBV2|TRBJ2-3
TGTGCCGCTGCAAGGGTCGGACTAGGGGCAGATACGCAGTATTTT
CAAARVGLGADTQYF
>-|15|-|TRBV5-1|TRBJ2-1
TGCGCCAGCAGCTTGGACGGGGGTCCCTACAATGAGCAGTTCTTC
CASSLDGGPYNEQFF
>-|16|-|TRBV28|TRBJ2-3
TGTGCCAGCAGCCGTGAGCGGACGGGATTCACAGATACGCAGTATTTT
CASSRERTGFTDTQYF
>-|14|TRBD1|TRBV30|TRBJ2-5
TGTGCCTGGAGTGTTCAGGGGGCCCAAGAGACCCAGTACTTC
CAWSVQGAQETQYF
>-|14|TRBD2|TRBV29-1|TRBJ2-4
TGCAGCGTTATCGCTAGCGGGGGGAAAAACATTCAGTACTTC
CSVIASGGKNIQYF
>-|14|-|TRBV5-1|TRBJ1-1
TGCGCCAGCGGTAAGGGGGACCTGAACACTGAAGCTTTCTTT
CASGKGDLNTEAFF
>-|15|-|TRBV27|TRBJ2-3
TGTGCCAGCAGTTTATTTCTCGGGGTTCCAGATACGCAGTATTTT
CASSLFLGVPDTQYF
>-|13|-|TRBV7-3|TRBJ1-2
TGTGCCAGCAGCTCCAGGCCGGATTATGGCTACACCTTC
CASSSRPDYGYTF
>once|13|-|TRBV29-1|TRBJ2-1
TGCAGCTCTAAGGCAGGGGCTTACAATGAGCAGTTCTTC
CSSKAGAYNEQFF
>-|15|-|TRBV7-9|TRBJ1-4
TGTGCCAGCAGCAAAGGCGAGGGATATAATGAAAAACTGTTTTTT
CASSKGEGYNEKLFF
>-|13|-|TRBV19|TRBJ1-1
TGTGCCAGTAGACCGGACAGAAACACTGAAGCTTTCTTT
CASRPDRNTEAFF
>once|13|-|TRBV29-1|TRBJ1-4
TGCAGCGTTCAGGGGCAGGCTAATGAAAAACTGTTTTTT
CSVQGQANEKLFF
>-|14|-|TRBV7-2|TRBJ2-5
TGTGCCAGCAGCTTAAATGCGGGGCGCGAGACCCAGTACTTC
CASSLNAGRETQYF
>few|17|-|TRBV19|TRBJ2-5
TGTGCCAGTAGTATAGACCGCCTCCGGGACGGCGGGACGTCCCAGTACTTC
CASSIDRLRDGGTSQYF
>-|16|TRBD1|TRBV6-6|TRBJ2-6
TGTGCCAGCAGTTACTCCGGACAGGGGGCGCTCGGCGTCCTGACTTTC
CASSYSGQGALGVLTF
>-|16|-|TRBV10-3|TRBJ1-4
TGTGCCATCAGTGAGTCTTTCGGCGGGGGGTATGAAAAACTGTTTTTT
CAISESFGGGYEKLFF
>once|14|-|TRBV6-5|TRBJ1-2
TGTGCCAGCAGTGAATTAGGGGTTTCCTATGGCTACACCTTC
CASSELGVSYGYTF
>-|11|TRBD1|TRBV6-1|TRBJ1-1
TGTGCCAGCAACAGGGGCACTGAAGCTTTCTTT
CASNRGTEAFF
>-|14|-|TRBV4-2|TRBJ2-7
TGTGCCAGCAGCCGTGCCGGGACTGACTACGAGCAGTACTTC
CASSRAGTDYEQYF
>-|15|TRBD2|TRBV27|TRBJ2-1
TGTGCCAGCAGTGAGCTAGCGGGGGGGCACAATGAGCAGTTCTTC
CASSELAGGHNEQFF
>-|11|TRBD2|TRBV6-6|TRBJ2-5
TGTGCCACCGGGACTAGGGAGACCCAGTACTTC
CATGTRETQYF
>-|13|TRBD1|TRBV11-2|TRBJ1-6
TGTGCCAGCAAGGGACAGGGGTATTCACCCCTCCACTTT
CASKGQGYSPLHF
>-|15|TRBD1|TRBV6-1|TRBJ1-2
TGTGCCAGCAGTCAACAGGGGATTTCTAACTATGGCTACACCTTC
CASSQQGISNYGYTF
>-|14|TRBD1|TRBV5-6|TRBJ2-7
TGTGCCAGCAGCCGCGCAGGGGGAAGCTACGAGCAGTACTTC
CASSRAGGSYEQYF
>once|18|TRBD2|TRBV5-6|TRBJ2-7
TGTGCCAGCAGCTTGGATTCCAGGGACCCCGGGGGGTCCTACGAGCAGTACTTC
CASSLDSRDPGGSYEQYF
>-|17|-|TRBV27|TRBJ1-6
TGTGCCAGCAGTTTATTGAGGGGGAAGGGTCTGAATTCACCCCTCCACTTT
CASSLLRGKGLNSPLHF
>few|17|-|TRBV7-9|TRBJ2-7
TGTGCCAGCAGCTCATCGAACGGGGGTAGCTGGTATAGCGAGCAGTACTTC
CASSSSNGGSWYSEQYF
>-|13|TRBD1|TRBV13|TRBJ1-2
TGTGCCAGCAGCTCCAGGGGGCAATCTGGCTACACCTTC
CASSSRGQSGYTF
>-|14|-|TRBV19|TRBJ2-2
TGTGCCAGTAGTATCCCAGGGAACACCGGGGAGCTGTTTTTT
CASSIPGNTGELFF
>-|13|-|TRBV10-1|TRBJ1-4
TGCGCCAGCAGGGCAGGGATTAATGAAAAACTGTTTTTT
CASRAGINEKLFF
>-|18|TRBD2|TRBV28|TRBJ2-3
TGTGCCAGCAGCCCTCCGGGCGCGGGGGGACCGCTCACAGATACGCAGTATTTT
CASSPPGAGGPLTDTQYF
>-|17|-|TRBV19|TRBJ2-7
TGTGCCAGTAGTATAGAGGGTTTCACCACAGGGTTCGACGAGCAGTACTTC
CASSIEGFTTGFDEQYF
>-|13|-|TRBV4-2|TRBJ1-5
TGTGCCAGCAGCCAAGACGAGGGTCAGCCCCAGCATTTT
CASSQDEGQPQHF
>medium-sized|13|-|TRBV7-8|TRBJ1-2
TGTGCCAGCAGCGACACGGTTTCCTATGGCTACACCTTC
CASSDTVSYGYTF
>-|14|-|TRBV29-1|TRBJ2-1
TGCAGCGTTGTGGGAAGAGGTTCGGAGGATGAGCAGTTCTTC
CSVVGRGSEDEQFF
>-|14|-|TRBV28|TRBJ2-2
TGTGCCAGCGGCGTGGGTTCGCGGTCCGGGGAGCTGTTTTTT
CASGVGSRSGELFF
>-|15|TRBD1|TRBV5-1|TRBJ2-7
TGCGCCAGCAGCTTTACCACAGGGGTGGTCTACGAGCAGTACTTC
CASSFTTGVVYEQYF
>-|15|-|TRBV7-2|TRBJ1-5
TGTGCCAGCAGCTTAAGGGGATTCGGCAATCAGCCCCAGCATTTT
CASSLRGFGNQPQHF
>-|13|-|TRBV30|TRBJ2-5
TGTGCCTGCGAGACAGGTCTTTGGGAGACCCAGTACTTC
CACETGLWETQYF
>-|16|TRBD2|TRBV27|TRBJ2-7
TGTGCCAGCAGTACCACCTCGGGGGGGCCCTCCCGCGAGCAGTACTTC
CASSTTSGGPSREQYF